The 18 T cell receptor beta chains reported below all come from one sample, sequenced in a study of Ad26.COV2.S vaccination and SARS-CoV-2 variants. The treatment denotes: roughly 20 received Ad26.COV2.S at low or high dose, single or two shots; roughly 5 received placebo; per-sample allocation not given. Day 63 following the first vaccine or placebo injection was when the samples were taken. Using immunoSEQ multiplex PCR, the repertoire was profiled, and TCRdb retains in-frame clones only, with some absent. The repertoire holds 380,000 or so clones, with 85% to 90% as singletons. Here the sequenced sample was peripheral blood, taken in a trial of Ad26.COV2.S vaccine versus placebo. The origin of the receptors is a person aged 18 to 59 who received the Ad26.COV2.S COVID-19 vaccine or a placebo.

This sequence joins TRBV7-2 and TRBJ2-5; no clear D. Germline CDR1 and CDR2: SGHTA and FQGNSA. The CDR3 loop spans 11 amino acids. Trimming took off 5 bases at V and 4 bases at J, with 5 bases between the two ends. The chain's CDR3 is CASSGTETQYF. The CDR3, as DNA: TGTGCCAGCAGCGGCACAGAGACCCAGTACTTC. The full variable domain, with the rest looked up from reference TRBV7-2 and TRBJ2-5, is GAGVSQSPSNKVTEKGKDVELRCDPISGHTALYWYRQSLGQGLEFLIYFQGNSAPDKSGLPSDRFSAERTGGSVSTLTIQRTQQEDSAVYLCASSGTETQYFGPGTRLLVL.

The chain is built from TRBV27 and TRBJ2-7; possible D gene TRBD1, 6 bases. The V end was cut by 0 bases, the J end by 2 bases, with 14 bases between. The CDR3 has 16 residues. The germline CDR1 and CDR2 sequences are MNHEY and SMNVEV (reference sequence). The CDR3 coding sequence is TGTGCCAGCAGTTTATCCCCCAGGGGATATACCTACGAGCAGTACTTC. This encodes CASSLSPRGYTYEQYF.

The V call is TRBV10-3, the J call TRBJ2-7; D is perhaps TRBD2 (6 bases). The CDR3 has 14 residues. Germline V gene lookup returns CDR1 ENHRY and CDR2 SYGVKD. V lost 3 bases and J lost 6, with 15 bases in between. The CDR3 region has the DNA TGTGCCATCAGTGAACCCGGGACTTCCGTCGAGCAGTACTTC. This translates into CAISEPGTSVEQYF.

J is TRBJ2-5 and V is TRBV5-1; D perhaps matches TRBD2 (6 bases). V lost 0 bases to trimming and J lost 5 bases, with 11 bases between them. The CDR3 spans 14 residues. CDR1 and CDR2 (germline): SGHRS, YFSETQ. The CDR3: CASSLEPGEETQYF. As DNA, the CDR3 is TGCGCCAGCAGCTTGGAGCCGGGAGAGGAGACCCAGTACTTC.

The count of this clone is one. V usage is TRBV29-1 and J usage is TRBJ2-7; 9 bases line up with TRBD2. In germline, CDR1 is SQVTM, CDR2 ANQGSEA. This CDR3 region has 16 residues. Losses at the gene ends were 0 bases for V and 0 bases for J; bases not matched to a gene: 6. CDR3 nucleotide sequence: TGCAGCGTTGAAGATTCGCTAGCGGGGCCCTCCTACGAGCAGTACTTC. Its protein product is CSVEDSLAGPSYEQYF.

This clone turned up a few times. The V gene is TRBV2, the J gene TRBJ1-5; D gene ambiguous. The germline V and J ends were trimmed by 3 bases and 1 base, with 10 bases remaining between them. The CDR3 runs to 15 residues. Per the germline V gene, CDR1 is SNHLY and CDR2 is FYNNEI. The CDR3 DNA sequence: TGTGCCAGCAGTGACTTCGGGGAAAGCAATCAGCCCCAGCATTTT. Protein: CASSDFGESNQPQHF.

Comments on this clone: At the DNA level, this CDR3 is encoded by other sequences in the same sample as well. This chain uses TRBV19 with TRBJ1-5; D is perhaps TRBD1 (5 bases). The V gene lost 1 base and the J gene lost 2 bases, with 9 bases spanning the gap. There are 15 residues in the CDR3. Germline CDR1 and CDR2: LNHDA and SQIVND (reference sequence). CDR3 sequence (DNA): TGTGCCAGTAGTATAGTCGGGGGGGGCAATCAGCCCCAGCATTTT. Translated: CASSIVGGGNQPQHF.

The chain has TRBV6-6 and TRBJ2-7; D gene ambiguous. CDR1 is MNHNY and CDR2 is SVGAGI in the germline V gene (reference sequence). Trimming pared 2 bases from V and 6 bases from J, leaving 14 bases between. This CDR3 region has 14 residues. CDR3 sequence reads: CASSYGLVDSEQYF. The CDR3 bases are TGTGCCAGCAGTTACGGGCTAGTAGATAGCGAGCAGTACTTC.

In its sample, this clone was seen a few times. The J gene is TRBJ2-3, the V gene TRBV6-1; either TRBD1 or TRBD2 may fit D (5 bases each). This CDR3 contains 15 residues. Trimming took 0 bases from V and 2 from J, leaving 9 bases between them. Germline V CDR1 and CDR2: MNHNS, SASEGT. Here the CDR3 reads CASSEAEGITDTQYF. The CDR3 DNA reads TGTGCCAGCAGTGAAGCTGAGGGGATCACAGATACGCAGTATTTT.

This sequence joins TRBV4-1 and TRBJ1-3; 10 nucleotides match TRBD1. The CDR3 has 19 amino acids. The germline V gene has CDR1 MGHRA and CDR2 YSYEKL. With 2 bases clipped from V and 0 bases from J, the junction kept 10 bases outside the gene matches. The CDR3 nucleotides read TGCGCCAGCAGCCAAACCGGGACAGGGGAGAAGAGCTCTGGAAACACCATATATTTT. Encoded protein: CASSQTGTGEKSSGNTIYF.

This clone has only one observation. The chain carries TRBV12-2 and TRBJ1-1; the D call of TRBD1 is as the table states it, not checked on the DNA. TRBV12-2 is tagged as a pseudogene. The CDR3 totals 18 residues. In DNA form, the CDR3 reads TGTGCAAGTCGCTTAACCCCCCCTAAGGGGGTTTCGGACACTGAAGCTTTCTTT. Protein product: CASRLTPPKGVSDTEAFF.

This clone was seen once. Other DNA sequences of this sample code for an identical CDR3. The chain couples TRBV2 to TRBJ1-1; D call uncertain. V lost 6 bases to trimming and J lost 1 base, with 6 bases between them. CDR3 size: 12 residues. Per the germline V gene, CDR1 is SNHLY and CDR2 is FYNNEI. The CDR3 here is CASRTGNTEAFF. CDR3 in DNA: TGTGCCAGCAGGACGGGGAACACTGAAGCTTTCTTT.

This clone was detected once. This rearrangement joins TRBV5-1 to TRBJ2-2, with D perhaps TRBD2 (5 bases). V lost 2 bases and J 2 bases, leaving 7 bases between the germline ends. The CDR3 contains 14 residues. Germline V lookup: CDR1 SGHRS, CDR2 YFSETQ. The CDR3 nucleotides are TGCGCCAGCAGCTTTCGGGATAACACCGGGGAGCTGTTTTTT. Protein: CASSFRDNTGELFF.

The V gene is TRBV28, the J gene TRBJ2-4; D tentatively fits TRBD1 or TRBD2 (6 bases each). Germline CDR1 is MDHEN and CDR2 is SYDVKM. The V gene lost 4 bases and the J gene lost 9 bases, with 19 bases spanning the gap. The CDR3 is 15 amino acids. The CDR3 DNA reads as TGTGCCAGCAGTTCTCGACAGGCGAGGGGAGGCATTCAGTACTTC. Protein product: CASSSRQARGGIQYF.

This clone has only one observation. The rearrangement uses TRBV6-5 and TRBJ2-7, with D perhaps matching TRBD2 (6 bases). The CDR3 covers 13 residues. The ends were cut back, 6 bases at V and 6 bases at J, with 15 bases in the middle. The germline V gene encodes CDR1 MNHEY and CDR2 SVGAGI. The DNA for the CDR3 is TGTGCCAGCAGGCCCGGGGGTCGGATCGAGCAGTACTTC. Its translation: CASRPGGRIEQYF.

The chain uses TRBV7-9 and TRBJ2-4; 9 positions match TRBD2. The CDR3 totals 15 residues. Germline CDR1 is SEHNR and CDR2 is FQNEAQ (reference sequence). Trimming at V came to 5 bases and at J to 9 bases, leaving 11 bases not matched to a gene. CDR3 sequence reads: CASSKAAGGRGIQYF. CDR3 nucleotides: TGTGCCAGCAGCAAAGCCGCGGGAGGGCGGGGCATTCAGTACTTC. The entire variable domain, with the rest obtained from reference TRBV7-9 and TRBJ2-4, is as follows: DTGVSQNPRHKITKRGQNVTFRCDPISEHNRLYWYRQTLGQGPEFLTYFQNEAQLEKSRLLSDRFSAERPKGSFSTLEIQRTEQGDSAMYLCASSKAAGGRGIQYFGAGTRLSVL.

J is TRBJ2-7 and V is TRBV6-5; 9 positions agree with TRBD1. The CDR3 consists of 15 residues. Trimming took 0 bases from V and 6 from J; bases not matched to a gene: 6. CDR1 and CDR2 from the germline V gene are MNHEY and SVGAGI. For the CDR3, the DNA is TGTGCCAGCAGTTACTCAAGGACAGGGGTCTCCGAGCAGTACTTC. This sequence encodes CASSYSRTGVSEQYF.

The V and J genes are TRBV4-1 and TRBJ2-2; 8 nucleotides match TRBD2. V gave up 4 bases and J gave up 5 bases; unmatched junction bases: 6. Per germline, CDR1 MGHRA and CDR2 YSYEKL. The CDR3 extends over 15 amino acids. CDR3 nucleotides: TGCGCCAGCAGCCCTCGACTAGCGACGACCGGGGAGCTGTTTTTT. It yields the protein CASSPRLATTGELFF.